This TCR beta chain was documented in a study of blood T cell repertoires in COVID-19. Per the original methods: How many nucleated cells were present was estimated from reference gene primer amplification. Some clones are missing from TCRdb's copy, which holds only in-frame ones; the method was immunoSEQ multiplex PCR. D and trimming were read from the DNA, whereas the V and J calls and clone size are those reported in that table. In the table there are about 210,000 clones, 81% of which are singletons. This CDR3 is 16 amino acids long. V dropped 8 bases and J dropped 8; count of bases not matched to a gene: 18. The germline gives CDR1 MNHEY, CDR2 SMNVEV (reference sequence).

The chain couples TRBV27 to TRBJ1-3, with TRBD1 matching over 7 bases. Sequenced: PBMCs or T cells enriched from blood (not recorded which). This clonotype was obtained from a woman between 50 and 59 years old with acute COVID-19. For the CDR3, the DNA is TGTGCCAGCGGACAGTCGCCGGGACAGCTTAGCGACACCATATATTTT. It codes for CASGQSPGQLSDTIYF.